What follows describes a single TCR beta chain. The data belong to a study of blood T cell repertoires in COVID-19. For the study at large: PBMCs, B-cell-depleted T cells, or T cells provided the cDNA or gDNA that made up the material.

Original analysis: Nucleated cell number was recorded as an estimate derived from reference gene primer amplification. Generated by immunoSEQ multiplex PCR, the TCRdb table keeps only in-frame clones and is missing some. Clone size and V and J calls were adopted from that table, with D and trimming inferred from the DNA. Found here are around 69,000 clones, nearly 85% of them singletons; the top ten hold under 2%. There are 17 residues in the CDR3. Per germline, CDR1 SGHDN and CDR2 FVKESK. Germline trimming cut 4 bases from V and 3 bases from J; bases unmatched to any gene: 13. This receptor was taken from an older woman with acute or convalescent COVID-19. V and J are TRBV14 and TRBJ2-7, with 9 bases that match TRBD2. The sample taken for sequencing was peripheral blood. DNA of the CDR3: TGTGCCAGCAGCCCGGTAAGCACTAGCGGGCGGAACTACGAGCAGTACTTC. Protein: CASSPVSTSGRNYEQYF.